One sample yielded the 7 T cell receptor beta chains listed below, sequenced in a study of identical twins. Each CDR3 protein is one row after TCRdb ran MiXCR on the 5' RACE reads. The sample holds 250,000 to 350,000 distinct CDR3 sequences, roughly 10% seen once. The same data also contributed to another study, on yellow fever vaccine responses in identical twins.

The material sequenced was CD8+ T cells sorted from blood. These TCRs come from a woman under 30 in good health.

For this clonotype: Germline is not matched at one junction end, which may reflect a read error. The chain combines TRBV20-1 with TRBJ2-7; D perhaps matches TRBD1 (5 bases). This CDR3 region has 13 residues. Germline V lookup: CDR1 DFQATT, CDR2 SNEGSKA (reference sequence). CDR3 DNA sequence: TGCAGTGGGGGCGAGGATCCGGGCTACGTGCAGTACTTC. Its protein is CSGGEDPGYVQYF.

This clonotype was seen a handful of times. The rearrangement joins TRBV6-1 to TRBJ1-5; 7 bases agree with TRBD1. V was pared by 6 bases and J by 2 bases, with 1 base of the junction left unmatched. This CDR3 is built from 13 residues. CDR1 and CDR2 (germline): MNHNS, SASEGT. The CDR3 nucleotides are TGTGCCAGCAGAACAGGGGGCAATCAGCCCCAGCATTTT. This gives the protein CASRTGGNQPQHF.

This clonotype was seen a handful of times. The genes are TRBV5-5 and TRBJ1-4; D is uncertain. Trimming took 6 bases from V and 2 from J, leaving 14 bases between them. Per germline, CDR1 SGHKS and CDR2 YYEKEE (reference sequence). The CDR3 has 15 amino acids. The CDR3 DNA reads TGTGCCAGCAACTTCCTCCCGGGCACTAATGAAAAACTGTTTTTT. It is translated as CASNFLPGTNEKLFF.

This clonotype was counted between two and nine times. This chain links TRBV7-2 with TRBJ2-7; 8 nucleotides align to TRBD1. Trimming at V came to 1 base and at J to 5 bases, leaving 7 bases not matched to a gene. Germline assignment: CDR1 SGHTA and CDR2 FQGNSA. The CDR3 loop spans 15 amino acids. DNA for the CDR3: TGTGCCAGCAGCTTAGGGACAGGGAGTCCCCACGAGCAGTACTTC. Translating gives CASSLGTGSPHEQYF.

Only a few counts were recorded for this clonotype. The chain links TRBV3-1 to TRBJ2-5, with 7 positions matching TRBD1. Germline values: CDR1 LGHDT, CDR2 YNNKEL (reference sequence). CDR3 size: 13 residues. The V gene end was trimmed by 5 bases and the J gene end by 5 bases; junction bases not matched to a gene: 5. As DNA, the CDR3 is TGTGCCAGCAGCTTGGACAGGCTGGAGACCCAGTACTTC. Translating it yields CASSLDRLETQYF.

The sample holds many counts of this clonotype. The chain is built from TRBV7-2 and TRBJ2-1; D is unclear. The germline CDR1 and CDR2 sequences are SGHTA and FQGNSA. V was pared by 5 bases and J by 5 bases, with 16 bases between. The CDR3 length is 15 residues. The CDR3, as DNA: TGTGCCAGCAGCCAAAACTCCCCCTTTCACAATGAGCAGTTCTTC. Protein: CASSQNSPFHNEQFF. Based on the CDR3 plus reference TRBV7-2 and TRBJ2-1, the full variable domain is GAGVSQSPSNKVTEKGKDVELRCDPISGHTALYWYRQSLGQGLEFLIYFQGNSAPDKSGLPSDRFSAERTGGSVSTLTIQRTQQEDSAVYLCASSQNSPFHNEQFFGPGTRLTVL.

This clonotype has at least ten counts. J is TRBJ2-7 and V is TRBV15; either TRBD1 or TRBD2 may supply D (5 bases each). The CDR3 runs 14 residues. CDR1 and CDR2 (germline): LNHNV, YYDKDF (reference sequence). V dropped 2 bases and J dropped 3 bases, with 11 bases sitting between them. The CDR3 DNA reads TGTGCCACCAGCAGACCTCGGGGCCTCTACGAGCAGTACTTC. Amino acid sequence: CATSRPRGLYEQYF. Full variable domain (remainder filled in from reference TRBV15 and TRBJ2-7): DAMVIQNPRYQVTQFGKPVTLSCSQTLNHNVMYWYQQKSSQAPKLLFHYYDKDFNNEADTPDNFQSRRPNTSFCFLDIRSPGLGDTAMYLCATSRPRGLYEQYFGPGTRLTVT.